Described below is a single TCR beta chain sequence and its context. Its target is not known. The record originates from a study of cytomegalovirus exposure and HLA in healthy donors. As for the study in general: In an earlier analysis, approximately 120 million unique TCR beta sequences were found from 200 million or so T cells.

Germline CDR1 and CDR2: SEHNR and FQNEAQ (reference sequence). J was trimmed by 6 bases and V by 0 bases; bases with no gene match: 7. The CDR3 extends over 15 amino acids. Primers included in the PCR were 60 Vbeta and 13 Jbeta primers. Clones were sequenced by immunoSEQ multiplex PCR, and TCRdb holds only the in-frame ones, with some missing. The sample includes just under 70,000 clones, 70% to 90% of them seen just once. The study, taken as a whole, reports: In vitro confirmation showed a few CMV-associated chains to be CMV antigen specific.

This receptor was taken from a human donor in good health. This sequence joins TRBV7-9 and TRBJ1-1; the match to TRBD1 covers 7 bases. The sequencing input was PBMCs. The CDR3 loop is CASSLAGGGQAEAFF. CDR3 in DNA: TGTGCCAGCAGCTTAGCAGGGGGCGGACAGGCTGAAGCTTTCTTT.